The 29 T cell receptor beta chains below all came from one sample that was sequenced in a study of T cells in localized non-small cell lung cancer. Sequenced by immunoSEQ multiplex PCR; TCRdb stores in-frame clones only, minus some. Of 2,000 to 3,000 clones listed, 35% to 55% are singletons. Sample: lung tumor tissue, taken before any cancer treatment. Source of these receptors: a woman aged 40 to 75 with stage II squamous cell lung carcinoma.

This clone was counted only a few times. V is TRBV5-1 and J is TRBJ1-1, with a tentative D call TRBD1 (5 bases). The length of the CDR3 is 15 residues. Looked up from germline, CDR1 is SGHRS and CDR2 is YFSETQ. Trimming left V 4 bases short and J 0 bases short, with 13 bases between. CDR3 region: CASSPDEGMNTEAFF. The CDR3 nucleotides are TGCGCCAGCAGCCCGGACGAGGGGATGAACACTGAAGCTTTCTTT.

This rearrangement joins TRBV28 to TRBJ1-1; D gene unclear. The ends were cut back, 7 bases at V and 0 bases at J, with 12 bases in the middle. The CDR3 is 14 amino acids. Germline V CDR1 and CDR2: MDHEN, SYDVKM. Here the CDR3 DNA reads TGTGCCAGCACCATAAGGCCGATGAACACTGAAGCTTTCTTT. It codes for CASTIRPMNTEAFF.

The rearrangement uses TRBV18 and TRBJ1-4, with D possibly TRBD1 on 5 matching bases. Trimming stripped 6 bases from V and 4 bases from J, with 12 bases between. The germline gives CDR1 KGHSH, CDR2 LQKENI. The CDR3 extends over 14 amino acids. The CDR3 is CASSPRGGNEKLFF. The CDR3 region has the DNA TGTGCCAGCTCCCCCCGCGGGGGTAATGAAAAACTGTTTTTT.

The CDR3 DNA sequence: TGTGCCACTAACCCCTTGTGCGGAGGGGATCCTCACAACATTCAGTACTTC. It translates to CATNPLCGGDPHNIQYF. The V and J genes are TRBV19 and TRBJ2-4; a weak D match, TRBD2 (6 bases). Trimming shortened V by 10 bases and J by 7 bases, and 29 bases separated the two germline ends. The CDR3 spans 17 residues. The germline V gene has CDR1 LNHDA and CDR2 SQIVND (reference sequence).

Within the sample, this clone is large. The chain recombines TRBV11-3 with TRBJ2-1; TRBD2 is a possible D gene (7 bases). CDR3 length: 14 residues. Trimming pared 4 bases from V and 6 bases from J, leaving 13 bases between. Germline V gene sequence: CDR1 SGHNT, CDR2 YENEEA. In DNA, the CDR3 is TGTGCCAGCAGCTACCGTCGGGGGGCCAATGAGCAGTTCTTC. Translated, it gives CASSYRRGANEQFF.

This clone was counted only a few times. This chain uses TRBV6-8 with TRBJ2-7; 8 nucleotides line up with TRBD1. Germline V gene data show CDR1 as MNHGY and CDR2 as SAAAGT. The V segment lost 6 bases and the J segment 4 bases; nucleotides outside the gene matches: 8. The CDR3 runs to 14 residues. Here the CDR3 reads CASRTGDRPYEQYF. Written as DNA, the CDR3 is TGTGCCAGCAGGACGGGGGACAGGCCTTACGAGCAGTACTTC.

V is TRBV5-1 and J is TRBJ2-3; TRBD2 aligns across 14 bases. The CDR3 is 16 residues long. CDR1 and CDR2 from the germline V gene are SGHRS and YFSETQ. Trimming cost V 4 bases and J 7 bases; bases outside gene matches: 8. CDR3 region: CASSPQTSGGANTQYF. The CDR3 bases are TGCGCCAGCAGCCCCCAGACTAGCGGGGGGGCAAATACGCAGTATTTT.

The rearrangement links TRBV6-8 to TRBJ2-3; D unclear. CDR3 length equals 12 residues. V lost 6 bases, J lost 3 bases, and 7 bases lay in between. Looked up from germline, CDR1 is MNHGY and CDR2 is SAAAGT. The CDR3 DNA reads TGTGCCAGCAGAGGCGAGACAGATACGCAGTATTTT. Its translation: CASRGETDTQYF.

The chain is built from TRBV28 and TRBJ2-5; 7 nucleotides line up with TRBD1. CDR3 length equals 14 residues. V gave up 5 bases and J gave up 5 bases; unmatched junction bases: 8. The germline gives CDR1 MDHEN, CDR2 SYDVKM. CDR3 sequence: CASSGTASGETQYF. The CDR3 DNA reads as TGTGCCAGCAGTGGGACAGCCTCCGGGGAGACCCAGTACTTC.

The genes are TRBV18 and TRBJ2-3; the match to TRBD1 covers 7 bases. This CDR3 region has 15 residues. Germline trimming cut 6 bases from V and 3 bases from J; bases unmatched to any gene: 9. Germline V lookup: CDR1 KGHSH, CDR2 LQKENI. The DNA of the CDR3 is TGTGCCAGCTCGCAACAGGGGTTTAGTACAGATACGCAGTATTTT. This gives the protein CASSQQGFSTDTQYF.

The chain couples TRBV9 to TRBJ1-1; D may be TRBD1 (5 bases). The CDR3 is 17 amino acids. Germline CDR1 SGDLS, CDR2 YYNGEE. V gave up 5 bases and J gave up 2 bases, with 22 bases separating them. Written as DNA, the CDR3 is TGTGCCAGCAGTGTGCCGACGACAGAGCCTTTAAACACTGAAGCTTTCTTT. Translated, it gives CASSVPTTEPLNTEAFF.

The rearrangement links TRBV18 to TRBJ1-2; no clear D gene. The CDR3 runs 14 residues. V was cut by 3 bases and J by 8 bases, with 16 bases left in between. CDR1 and CDR2 from the germline V gene are KGHSH and LQKENI. CDR3 in DNA: TGTGCCAGCTCACCTCGGGAGCAGAGCTCAGGCTACACCTTC. Residues: CASSPREQSSGYTF.

The DNA for the CDR3 is TGTGCCAGCAGCTCGACAGGGGGGACCTCTGGGGCCAACGTCCTGACTTTC. Translation: CASSSTGGTSGANVLTF. V usage is TRBV11-3 and J usage is TRBJ2-6; 9 nucleotides agree with TRBD1. V lost 4 bases, J lost 0 bases, and 4 bases stayed unmatched. This CDR3 contains 17 residues. CDR1 and CDR2 from the germline V gene are SGHNT and YENEEA.

This chain connects TRBV6-9 to TRBJ2-5, with 11 bases that match TRBD1. CDR1 is MNHGY, CDR2 SVAAGI, per germline. V was clipped by 5 bases and J by 3 bases; unmatched bases: 5. CDR3 length: 15 amino acids. The CDR3, as DNA: TGTGCCAGCAGTGGACAGGGGGCTTGGGAAGAGACCCAGTACTTC. Translated: CASSGQGAWEETQYF.

This clone has only a few counts. V is TRBV18 and J is TRBJ2-1; maybe TRBD2 (6 bases). The CDR3 has 14 residues. CDR1 KGHSH and CDR2 LQKENI come from the germline V gene. V was pared by 5 bases and J by 6 bases, with 14 bases between. CDR3 DNA: TGTGCCAGCTCAAAGGAACGGGAGACCAATGAGCAGTTCTTC. Translation gives CASSKERETNEQFF. Full variable domain (outside the CDR3, taken from reference TRBV18 and TRBJ2-1): NAGVMQNPRHLVRRRGQEARLRCSPMKGHSHVYWYRQLPEEGLKFMVYLQKENIIDESGMPKERFSAEFPKEGPSILRIQQVVRGDSAAYFCASSKERETNEQFFGPGTRLTVL.

The J gene is TRBJ2-5, the V gene TRBV18; 8 bases fit TRBD1. From germline, CDR1 is KGHSH and CDR2 LQKENI. There are 17 residues in the CDR3. V gave up 4 bases and J gave up 5 bases; unmatched junction bases: 15. CDR3 coding DNA: TGTGCCAGCTCACGGTCGGTAGGGGACAGGATTGTGGAGACCCAGTACTTC. It specifies CASSRSVGDRIVETQYF.

The chain employs TRBV29-1 and TRBJ1-1; D is undetermined. The CDR3 length is 14 residues. Germline V gene data show CDR1 as SQVTM and CDR2 as ANQGSEA. The V end lost 4 bases, the J end lost 0 bases, and 12 bases lay between the germline ends. The CDR3 DNA reads as TGCAGCGTTGTAGGCCCGGGAATGAACACTGAAGCTTTCTTT. This translates into CSVVGPGMNTEAFF.

The chain has TRBV28 and TRBJ2-1; 8 bases line up with TRBD1. The CDR3 has 15 residues. In germline, CDR1 is MDHEN, CDR2 SYDVKM. V was pared by 6 bases and J by 6 bases, with 10 bases of the junction left unmatched. This CDR3 reads CASRSPGTGFNEQFF. DNA of the CDR3: TGTGCCAGCAGATCCCCCGGGACAGGATTCAATGAGCAGTTCTTC.

The V call is TRBV9, the J call TRBJ2-1, with TRBD2 as a possible D gene (6 bases). Trimming left V 4 bases short and J 8 bases short, with 13 bases between. CDR1 is SGDLS and CDR2 is YYNGEE in the germline V gene. There are 13 residues in the CDR3. The CDR3 spells CASSFHWGDEQFF. The CDR3 nucleotides are TGTGCCAGCAGCTTTCATTGGGGGGATGAGCAGTTCTTC. Supplemented by reference TRBV9 and TRBJ2-1, the full variable domain reads DSGVTQTPKHLITATGQRVTLRCSPRSGDLSVYWYQQSLDQGLQFLIQYYNGEERAKGNILERFSAQQFPDLHSELNLSSLELGDSALYFCASSFHWGDEQFFGPGTRLTVL.

The CDR3 reads CASSFGQEKLFF. The CDR3 DNA is TGTGCCAGCAGTTTTGGACAGGAAAAACTGTTTTTT. The V call is TRBV28, the J call TRBJ1-4; TRBD1 might be the D (6 bases). Between the trimmed V and J ends, which lost 3 bases and 8 bases, there was a span of 7 bases. This CDR3 comprises 12 residues. The germline V gene has CDR1 MDHEN and CDR2 SYDVKM.

This clone was detected once. The gene calls are TRBV28 and TRBJ2-1, with 11 bases matching TRBD1. Germline trimming cut 1 base from V and 1 base from J; bases unmatched to any gene: 12. CDR1 and CDR2 (germline): MDHEN, SYDVKM. This CDR3 region has 20 residues. CDR3: CASSLFGQGASVRSYNEQFF. In DNA form, the CDR3 reads TGTGCCAGCAGTTTATTCGGACAGGGGGCATCTGTAAGGTCCTACAATGAGCAGTTCTTC.

The sample holds a few counts of this clone. This chain uses TRBV11-3 with TRBJ2-1, with no clear D. CDR3 length: 15 residues. Trimming pared 6 bases from V and 7 bases from J, leaving 19 bases between. CDR1 SGHNT and CDR2 YENEEA come from the germline V gene. CDR3 region: CASRSGPALNNEQFF. The CDR3 nucleotides read TGTGCCAGCAGATCCGGTCCCGCCCTCAATAATGAGCAGTTCTTC.

CDR3 region: CASDRGQVVANTEAFF. The CDR3 bases are TGTGCCAGCGACAGGGGGCAAGTAGTCGCGAACACTGAAGCTTTCTTT. This chain links TRBV19 with TRBJ1-1, with 10 bases lining up with TRBD1. Trimming cost V 9 bases and J 1 base; bases outside gene matches: 11. Looked up from germline, CDR1 is LNHDA and CDR2 is SQIVND (reference sequence). The CDR3 contains 16 residues.

V gene TRBV9 combines with J gene TRBJ1-3; no firm D call. V lost 0 bases and J 4 bases, leaving 11 bases between the germline ends. The CDR3 length is 15 residues. From germline, CDR1 is SGDLS and CDR2 YYNGEE. The CDR3, as DNA: TGTGCCAGCAGCGTAGAGAGGGCCGGAGGAAACACCATATATTTT. This translates into CASSVERAGGNTIYF.

The chain carries TRBV29-1 and TRBJ1-2, with 11 bases fitting TRBD1. The V segment lost 7 bases and the J segment 4 bases; nucleotides outside the gene matches: 2. The germline V gene encodes CDR1 SQVTM and CDR2 ANQGSEA. The CDR3 length is 12 residues. The CDR3 sequence is CSAGTGGYGYTF. For the CDR3, the DNA is TGCAGCGCCGGGACAGGGGGCTATGGCTACACCTTC.

The V call is TRBV14, the J call TRBJ1-1, with D possibly TRBD1 on 6 matching bases. Germline-derived CDR1 and CDR2 are SGHDN and FVKESK. CDR3 length: 15 residues. V lost 4 bases and J lost 2, with 14 bases in between. The chain's CDR3 is CASSLLPRGNTEAFF. In nucleotides, the CDR3 is TGTGCCAGCAGCCTACTTCCCAGGGGAAACACTGAAGCTTTCTTT.

The rearrangement uses TRBV2 and TRBJ2-1; 7 nucleotides align to TRBD2. J was trimmed by 0 bases and V by 9 bases; bases with no gene match: 8. Germline-derived CDR1 and CDR2 are SNHLY and FYNNEI. The CDR3 is 15 residues long. The CDR3 nucleotides are TGTGCCAGTATTCGGGGGGTGAGCTCCTACAATGAGCAGTTCTTC. Protein: CASIRGVSSYNEQFF.

This chain uses TRBV18 with TRBJ1-2; 8 bases are shared with TRBD1. CDR1 is KGHSH, CDR2 LQKENI, per germline. The CDR3 is 16 residues long. V lost 0 bases and J lost 3; bases outside the gene matches: 6. The DNA of the CDR3 is TGTGCCAGCTCACCACCCCAGGGGGCCGTTTACTATGGCTACACCTTC. Translation gives CASSPPQGAVYYGYTF.

This clone was counted a few times. The V and J genes are TRBV6-8 and TRBJ2-1; tentative D call: TRBD1 (6 bases). The CDR3 runs to 15 residues. Germline values: CDR1 MNHGY, CDR2 SAAAGT. Trimming pared 6 bases from V and 5 bases from J, leaving 17 bases between. Here the CDR3 DNA reads TGTGCCAGCAGCTTAACAGGGTCCTCGGACAATGAGCAGTTCTTC. As protein: CASSLTGSSDNEQFF.